The entry that follows covers one T cell receptor beta chain sequence. These data come from a study of blood T cell repertoires in COVID-19. Across the whole study: The study drew acute and convalescent COVID-19 samples from the United States, Italy and Spain. Sources were T cells, B-cell-depleted T cells, or PBMCs; the material itself was cDNA or gDNA.

Per the study methods: Amplification of reference gene primers provided the estimated nucleated cell counts. Profiled with immunoSEQ multiplex PCR; TCRdb holds only in-frame clones, not every one. The DNA was the basis for D and trimming; V, J and clone size are from that table. The data show about 110,000 clones, with more than 75% seen just once and 2.1% held by the top ten. What was sequenced was peripheral blood. The clonotype comes from a human donor in a cohort sampled during active COVID-19.

CDR3 amino acids: CASSLDFVQGPNYGYTF. In DNA, the CDR3 is TGTGCCAGCAGCTTAGATTTTGTACAGGGACCTAACTATGGCTACACCTTC. The J gene is TRBJ1-2, the V gene TRBV11-2; a possible D gene is TRBD1 (6 bases). The CDR3 has 17 residues. Deletions cut 0 bases from V and 0 bases from J, with 14 bases between. The germline CDR1 and CDR2 sequences are SGHAT and FQNNGV.